These 8 T cell receptor beta chains came from one sample sequenced in a study of cytomegalovirus exposure and HLA in healthy donors. The study ran its PCR with 60 Vbeta and 13 Jbeta primers. Assay: immunoSEQ multiplex PCR; the TCRdb copy retains only in-frame clones and omits some. The top ten clones hold around 0.1% of a sample with 190,000 or so clones, 82% of them seen once. Source material: PBMCs. Receptors originate from a boy aged 2 to 10 in good health and CMV-seronegative.

This chain connects TRBV10-3 to TRBJ1-6; 9 bases map to TRBD1. The trim removed 10 bases at V and 9 bases at J, leaving 10 bases unmatched. Per germline, CDR1 ENHRY and CDR2 SYGVKD. The CDR3 is 14 residues long. As DNA, the CDR3 is TGTGCCACCCACACACAGGGGGCAGGTTCACCCCTCCACTTT. Amino acid sequence: CATHTQGAGSPLHF.

This clone appeared once. The V call is TRBV11-2, the J call TRBJ2-3; 9 bases map to TRBD2. This CDR3 spans 15 amino acids. Germline V gives CDR1 SGHAT, CDR2 FQNNGV. V gave up 1 base and J gave up 7 bases; unmatched junction bases: 6. The CDR3 DNA sequence: TGTGCCAGCAGCTTAGTTGGCGGGGGGGAGCATACGCAGTATTTT. This sequence encodes CASSLVGGGEHTQYF.

Here the CDR3 reads CASSEAPGNNEQFF. In DNA, the CDR3 is TGTGCCAGCAGTGAAGCGCCGGGGAACAATGAGCAGTTCTTC. This chain joins TRBV2 and TRBJ2-1, with a tentative D call TRBD2 (5 bases). Trimming removed 0 bases at V and 5 bases at J, with 8 bases between. The CDR3 covers 14 residues. CDR1 is SNHLY and CDR2 is FYNNEI in the germline V gene.

In its sample, this clone was seen once. The V gene is TRBV11-1, the J gene TRBJ1-2; 7 nucleotides agree with TRBD1. The CDR3 is made up of 13 amino acids. V shed 4 bases and J 6 bases; nucleotides not matched to a gene: 5. Germline lookup yields CDR1 SGHAT and CDR2 FQDESV (reference sequence). The CDR3 here is CASSSPTGNGYTF. The CDR3 region has the DNA TGTGCCAGCAGCTCCCCGACAGGGAATGGCTACACCTTC.

The V gene is TRBV10-3, the J gene TRBJ2-3, with 7 bases that match TRBD2. V trimming: 2 bases; J trimming: 1 base; junction bases outside the gene matches: 3. The CDR3 extends over 15 amino acids. In germline, CDR1 is ENHRY, CDR2 SYGVKD. Here the CDR3 reads CAISETSVGTDTQYF. The CDR3 region has the DNA TGTGCCATCAGTGAGACTAGCGTGGGCACAGATACGCAGTATTTT.

V is TRBV29-1 and J is TRBJ1-2, with D perhaps TRBD1 (6 bases). The CDR3 has 15 amino acids. Between the trimmed V and J ends, which lost 4 bases and 5 bases, there was a span of 20 bases. CDR1 SQVTM and CDR2 ANQGSEA come from the germline V gene. CDR3 loop: CSVGPNPTGIYGYTF. The CDR3 nucleotides are TGCAGCGTTGGCCCCAATCCAACAGGGATTTATGGCTACACCTTC.

The V gene is TRBV19, the J gene TRBJ2-5, with a possible D match to TRBD1 (5 bases). Trimming cost V 2 bases and J 5 bases, with 9 bases left between them. This CDR3 spans 13 amino acids. Germline CDR1 and CDR2: LNHDA and SQIVND (reference sequence). CDR3 in DNA: TGTGCCAGTAGTATACAGGGTAGGGAGACCCAGTACTTC. It specifies CASSIQGRETQYF.

This chain joins TRBV4-3 and TRBJ2-1; 9 nucleotides line up with TRBD1. This CDR3 region has 16 residues. Unmatched junction bases numbered 9, after V lost 4 bases and J lost 5 bases. Germline lookup yields CDR1 LGHNA and CDR2 YSLEER. The CDR3 protein is CASSPLRTGANNEQFF. The CDR3 DNA reads as TGCGCCAGCAGCCCCCTTCGGACAGGGGCCAACAATGAGCAGTTCTTC.